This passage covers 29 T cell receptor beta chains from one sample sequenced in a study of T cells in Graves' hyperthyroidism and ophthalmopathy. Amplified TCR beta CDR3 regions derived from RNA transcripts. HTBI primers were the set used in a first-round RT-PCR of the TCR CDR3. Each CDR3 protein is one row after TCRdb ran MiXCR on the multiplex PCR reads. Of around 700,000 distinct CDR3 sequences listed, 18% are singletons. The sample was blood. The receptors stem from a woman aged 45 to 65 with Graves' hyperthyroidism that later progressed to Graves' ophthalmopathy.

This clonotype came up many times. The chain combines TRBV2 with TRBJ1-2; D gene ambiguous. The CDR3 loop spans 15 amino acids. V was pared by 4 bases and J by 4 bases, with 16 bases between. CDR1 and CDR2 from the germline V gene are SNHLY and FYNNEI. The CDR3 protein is CASSGPTAMGYGYTF. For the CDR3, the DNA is TGTGCCAGCAGTGGACCAACGGCGATGGGCTATGGCTACACCTTC.

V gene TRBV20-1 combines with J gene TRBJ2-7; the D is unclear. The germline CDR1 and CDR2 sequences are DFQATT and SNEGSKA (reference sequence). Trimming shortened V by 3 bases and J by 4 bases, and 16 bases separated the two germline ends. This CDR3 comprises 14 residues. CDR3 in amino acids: CSARSSSMLYEQYF. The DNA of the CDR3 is TGCAGTGCTAGGTCCTCCTCGATGTTGTACGAGCAGTACTTC.

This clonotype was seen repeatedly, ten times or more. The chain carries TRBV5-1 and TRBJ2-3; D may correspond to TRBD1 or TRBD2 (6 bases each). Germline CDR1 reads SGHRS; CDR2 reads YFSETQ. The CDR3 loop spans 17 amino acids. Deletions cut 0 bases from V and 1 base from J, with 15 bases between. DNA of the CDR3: TGCGCCAGCAGCTTGGCAGGTTCGGGGGCTGGCACAGATACGCAGTATTTT. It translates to CASSLAGSGAGTDTQYF. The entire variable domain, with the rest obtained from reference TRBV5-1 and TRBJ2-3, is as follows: KAGVTQTPRYLIKTRGQQVTLSCSPISGHRSVSWYQQTPGQGLQFLFEYFSETQRNKGNFPGRFSGRQFSNSRSEMNVSTLELGDSALYLCASSLAGSGAGTDTQYFGPGTRLTVL.

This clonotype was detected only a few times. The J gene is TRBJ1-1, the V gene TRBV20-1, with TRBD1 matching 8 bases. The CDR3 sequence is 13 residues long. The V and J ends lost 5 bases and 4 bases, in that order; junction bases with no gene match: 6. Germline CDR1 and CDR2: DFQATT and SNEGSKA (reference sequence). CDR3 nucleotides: TGCAGTGCTCCGGGACAGGCGGGCACTGAAGCTTTCTTT. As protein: CSAPGQAGTEAFF.

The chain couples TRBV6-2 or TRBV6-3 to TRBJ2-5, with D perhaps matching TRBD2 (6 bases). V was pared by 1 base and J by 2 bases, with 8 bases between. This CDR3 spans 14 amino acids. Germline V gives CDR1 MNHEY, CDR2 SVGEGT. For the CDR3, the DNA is TGTGCCAGCAGTTACTATGCGGGGCAAGAGACCCAGTACTTC. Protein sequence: CASSYYAGQETQYF.

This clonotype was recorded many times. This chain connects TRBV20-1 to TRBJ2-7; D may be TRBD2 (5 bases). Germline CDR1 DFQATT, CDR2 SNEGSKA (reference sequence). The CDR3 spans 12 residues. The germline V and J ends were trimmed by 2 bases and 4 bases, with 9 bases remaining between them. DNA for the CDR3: TGCAGTGCTAGAAGGGCGGGTTACGAGCAGTACTTC. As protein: CSARRAGYEQYF.

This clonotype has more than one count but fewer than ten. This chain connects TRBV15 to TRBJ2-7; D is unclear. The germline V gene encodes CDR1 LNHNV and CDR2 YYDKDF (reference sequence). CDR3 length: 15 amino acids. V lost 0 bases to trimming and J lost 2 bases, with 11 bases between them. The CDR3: CATSRDIATTYEQYF. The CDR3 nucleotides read TGTGCCACCAGCAGAGATATTGCCACTACCTACGAGCAGTACTTC.

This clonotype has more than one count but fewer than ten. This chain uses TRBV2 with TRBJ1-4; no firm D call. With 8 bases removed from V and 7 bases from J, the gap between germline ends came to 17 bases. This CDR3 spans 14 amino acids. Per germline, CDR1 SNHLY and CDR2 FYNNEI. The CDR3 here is CASAPLVWGEKLFF. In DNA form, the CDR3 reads TGTGCCAGCGCTCCACTGGTATGGGGTGAAAAACTGTTTTTT.

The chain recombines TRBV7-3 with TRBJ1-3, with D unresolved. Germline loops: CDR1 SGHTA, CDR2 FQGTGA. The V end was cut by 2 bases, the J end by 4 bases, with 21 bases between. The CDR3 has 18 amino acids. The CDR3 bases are TGTGCCAGCAGCTTAGCCTGCCAGCCTGAAAGTCCAGGAAACACCATATATTTT. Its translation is CASSLACQPESPGNTIYF.

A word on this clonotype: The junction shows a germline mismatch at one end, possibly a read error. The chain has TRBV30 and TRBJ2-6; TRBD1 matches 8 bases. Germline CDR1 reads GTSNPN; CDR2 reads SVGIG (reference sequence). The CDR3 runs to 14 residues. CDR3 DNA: TGTGCCTGGACCCAGGGGGCTGGGGCCAACGTCCTGGCTTTC. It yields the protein CAWTQGAGANVLAF.

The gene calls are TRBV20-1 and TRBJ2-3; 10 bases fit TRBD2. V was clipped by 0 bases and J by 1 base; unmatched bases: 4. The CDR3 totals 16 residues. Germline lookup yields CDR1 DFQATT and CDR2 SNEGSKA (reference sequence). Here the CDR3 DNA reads TGCAGTGCTAGAGAGGAGCGGGGGGGCCGCACAGATACGCAGTATTTT. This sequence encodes CSAREERGGRTDTQYF.

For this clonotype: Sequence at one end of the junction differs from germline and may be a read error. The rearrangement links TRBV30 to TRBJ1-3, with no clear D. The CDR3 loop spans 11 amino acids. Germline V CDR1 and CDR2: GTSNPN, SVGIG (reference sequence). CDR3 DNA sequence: TGTGCCTGGAGTGCTGGAAACACCGTATATTTT. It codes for CAWSAGNTVYF.

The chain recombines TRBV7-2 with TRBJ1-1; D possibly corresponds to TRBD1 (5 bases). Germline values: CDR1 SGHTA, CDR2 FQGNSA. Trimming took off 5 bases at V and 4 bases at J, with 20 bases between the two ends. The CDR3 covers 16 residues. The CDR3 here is CASSLMPGELGTEAFF. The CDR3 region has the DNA TGTGCCAGCAGCCTCATGCCGGGGGAGTTGGGCACTGAAGCTTTCTTT.

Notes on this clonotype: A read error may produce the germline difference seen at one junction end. This chain's CDR3 is CAISESAGGRGPGELFF. The DNA of the CDR3 is TGTGCCATCAGTGAGTCAGCGGGAGGTCGAGGCCCCGGGGAGCTGTTTTTT. This chain uses TRBV6-4 with TRBJ2-2; 9 nucleotides match TRBD2. This CDR3 is built from 17 residues. The germline gives CDR1 MRHNA, CDR2 SNTAGT.

The CDR3 reads CASNEHGGSEAFF. The DNA of the CDR3 is TGTGCCAGCAACGAGCATGGCGGGTCTGAAGCTTTCTTT. The chain links TRBV9 to TRBJ1-1, with no clear D. Germline CDR1 reads SGDLS; CDR2 reads YYNGEE. The CDR3 consists of 13 residues. The germline V and J ends were trimmed by 6 bases and 6 bases, with 15 bases remaining between them. Looking up the rest from reference TRBV9 and TRBJ1-1 gives the full variable domain: DSGVTQTPKHLITATGQRVTLRCSPRSGDLSVYWYQQSLDQGLQFLIQYYNGEERAKGNILERFSAQQFPDLHSELNLSSLELGDSALYFCASNEHGGSEAFFGQGTRLTVV.

The CDR3 sequence: CAEKGTEETQYF. The CDR3 DNA is TGTGCCGAGAAAGGGACAGAAGAGACCCAGTACTTC. V is TRBV27 and J is TRBJ2-5; 7 nucleotides line up with TRBD1. This CDR3 has 12 amino acids. The J segment lost 3 bases and the V segment lost 11 bases, leaving 6 bases of the junction unmatched. CDR1 is MNHEY and CDR2 is SMNVEV in the germline V gene (reference sequence).

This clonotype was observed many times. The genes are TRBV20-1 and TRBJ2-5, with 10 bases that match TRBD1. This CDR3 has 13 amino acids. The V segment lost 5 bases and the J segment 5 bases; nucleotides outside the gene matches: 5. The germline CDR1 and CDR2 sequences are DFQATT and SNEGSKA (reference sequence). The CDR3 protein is CSARTGGTETQYF. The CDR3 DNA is TGCAGTGCTCGGACAGGGGGGACGGAGACCCAGTACTTC.

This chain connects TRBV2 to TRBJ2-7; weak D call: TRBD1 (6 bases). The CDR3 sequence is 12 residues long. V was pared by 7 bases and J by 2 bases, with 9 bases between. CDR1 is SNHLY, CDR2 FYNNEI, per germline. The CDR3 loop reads CASIWGPYEQYF. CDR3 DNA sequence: TGTGCCAGCATTTGGGGGCCCTACGAGCAGTACTTC.

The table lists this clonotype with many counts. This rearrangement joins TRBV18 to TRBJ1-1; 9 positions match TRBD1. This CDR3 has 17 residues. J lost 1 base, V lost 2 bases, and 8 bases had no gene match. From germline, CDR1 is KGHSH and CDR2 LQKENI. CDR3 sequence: CASSPVPGQGPNTEAFF. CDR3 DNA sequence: TGTGCCAGCTCACCAGTCCCGGGACAGGGACCGAACACTGAAGCTTTCTTT.

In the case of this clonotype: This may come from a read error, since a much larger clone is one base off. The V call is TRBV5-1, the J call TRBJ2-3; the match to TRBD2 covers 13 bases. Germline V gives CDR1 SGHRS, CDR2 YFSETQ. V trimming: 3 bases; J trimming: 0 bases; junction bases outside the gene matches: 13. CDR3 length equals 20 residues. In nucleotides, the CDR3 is TGCGCCAGCAGCTCCGGACTAGCGGGGGTCCCCCGAGGTAGCACAGATACGCAGTATTTT. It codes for CASSSGLAGVPRGSTDTQYF.

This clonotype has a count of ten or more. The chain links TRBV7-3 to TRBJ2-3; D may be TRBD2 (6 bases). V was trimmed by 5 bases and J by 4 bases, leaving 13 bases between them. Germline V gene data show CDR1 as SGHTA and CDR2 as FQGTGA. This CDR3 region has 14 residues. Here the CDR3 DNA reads TGTGCCAGCAGCCCATCGGGACTTCCAGATACGCAGTATTTT. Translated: CASSPSGLPDTQYF.

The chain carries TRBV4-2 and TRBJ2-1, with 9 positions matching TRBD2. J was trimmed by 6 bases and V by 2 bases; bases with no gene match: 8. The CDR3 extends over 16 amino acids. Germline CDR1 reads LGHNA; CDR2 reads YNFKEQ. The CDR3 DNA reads TGTGCCAGCAGCCAATTTGCGGGGGGGCCCTCCAATGAGCAGTTCTTC. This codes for CASSQFAGGPSNEQFF.

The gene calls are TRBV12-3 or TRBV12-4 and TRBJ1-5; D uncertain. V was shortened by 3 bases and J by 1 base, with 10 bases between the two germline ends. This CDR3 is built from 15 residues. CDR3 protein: CASSFRPGSNQPQHF. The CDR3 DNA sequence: TGTGCCAGCAGTTTTCGCCCGGGGAGCAATCAGCCCCAGCATTTT.

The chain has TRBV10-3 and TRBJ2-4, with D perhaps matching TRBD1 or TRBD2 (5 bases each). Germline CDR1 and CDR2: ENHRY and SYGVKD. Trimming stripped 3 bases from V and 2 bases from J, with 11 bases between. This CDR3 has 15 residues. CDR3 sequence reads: CAISEGTSTKNIQYF. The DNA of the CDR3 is TGTGCCATCAGTGAAGGGACCTCCACCAAAAACATTCAGTACTTC.

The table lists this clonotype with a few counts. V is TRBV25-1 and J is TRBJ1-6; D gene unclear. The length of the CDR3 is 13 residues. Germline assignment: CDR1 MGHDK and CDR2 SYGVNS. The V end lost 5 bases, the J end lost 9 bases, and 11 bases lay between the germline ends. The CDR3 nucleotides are TGTGCCAGCAGTCTCCCGGTGGGTTCACCCCTCCACTTT. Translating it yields CASSLPVGSPLHF.

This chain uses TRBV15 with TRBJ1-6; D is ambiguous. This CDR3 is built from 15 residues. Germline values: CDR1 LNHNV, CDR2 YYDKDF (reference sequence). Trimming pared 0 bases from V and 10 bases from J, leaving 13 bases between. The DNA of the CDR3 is TGTGCCACCAGCAGAGATCCCGGGGTTCTCTCACCCCTCCACTTT. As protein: CATSRDPGVLSPLHF. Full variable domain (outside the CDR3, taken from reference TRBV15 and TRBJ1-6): DAMVIQNPRYQVTQFGKPVTLSCSQTLNHNVMYWYQQKSSQAPKLLFHYYDKDFNNEADTPDNFQSRRPNTSFCFLDIRSPGLGDTAMYLCATSRDPGVLSPLHFGNGTRLTVT.

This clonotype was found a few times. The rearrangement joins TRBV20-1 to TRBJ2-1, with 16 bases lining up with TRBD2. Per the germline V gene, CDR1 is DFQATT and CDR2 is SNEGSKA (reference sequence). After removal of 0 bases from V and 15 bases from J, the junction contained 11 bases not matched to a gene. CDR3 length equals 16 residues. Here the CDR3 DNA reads TGCAGTGCTAGAGAGGGACTAGCGGGGGGGGACAATGAGTCGTTCTTC. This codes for CSAREGLAGGDNESFF.

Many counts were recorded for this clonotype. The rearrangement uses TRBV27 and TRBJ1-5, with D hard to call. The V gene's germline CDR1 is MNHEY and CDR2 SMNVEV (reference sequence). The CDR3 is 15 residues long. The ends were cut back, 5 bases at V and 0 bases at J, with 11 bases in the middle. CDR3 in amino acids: CASSDATYSNQPQHF. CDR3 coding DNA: TGTGCCAGCAGTGATGCGACTTATAGCAATCAGCCCCAGCATTTT.

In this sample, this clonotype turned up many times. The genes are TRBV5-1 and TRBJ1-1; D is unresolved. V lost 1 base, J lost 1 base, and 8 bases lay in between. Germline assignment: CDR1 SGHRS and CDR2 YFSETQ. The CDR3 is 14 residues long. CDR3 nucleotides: TGCGCCAGCAGCTTGCACCTCACGAACACTGAAGCTTTCTTT. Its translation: CASSLHLTNTEAFF.